This T cell receptor beta chain was found in a study of blood T cell repertoires in COVID-19. The wider study: Samples came from the United States, Italy and Spain, spanning acute and convalescent COVID-19. Sources were T cells, B-cell-depleted T cells, or PBMCs; the material itself was cDNA or gDNA.

Germline V gene sequence: CDR1 LNHDA, CDR2 SQIVND (reference sequence). V dropped 1 base and J dropped 0 bases, with 13 bases sitting between them. The CDR3 runs 17 residues. Authors' analysis steps: Counts of nucleated cells, estimated from reference gene primer amplification, were obtained. Sequenced by immunoSEQ multiplex PCR; TCRdb stores in-frame clones only, minus some. The V and J calls and clone size were taken over from that table, and D and trimming were inferred from the DNA. The data hold 130,000 or so clones, with 75% to 90% observed a single time. Specimen: peripheral blood. The receptor's source is a man in his forties or fifties with active or convalescent COVID-19. The chain recombines TRBV19 with TRBJ1-5; TRBD1 is a possible D gene (5 bases). The CDR3 sequence: CASSIVQWGLSNQPQHF. In DNA form, the CDR3 reads TGTGCCAGTAGTATAGTCCAGTGGGGCCTTAGCAATCAGCCCCAGCATTTT.